These 14 T cell receptor beta chains originate from one sample sequenced in a study. MiXCR, applied by TCRdb to the RT-PCR reads, yields one record per CDR3 protein. The sample has about 700,000 distinct CDR3 sequences; 14% are singletons. Sequencing input: memory CD4+ T cells from blood. The receptors were sampled from a female donor in good health, serving as a healthy control.

The rearrangement uses TRBV9 and TRBJ2-5; 8 positions match TRBD2. The CDR3 contains 18 residues. Germline lookup yields CDR1 SGDLS and CDR2 YYNGEE. Trimming cost V 3 bases and J 4 bases; bases outside gene matches: 17. The CDR3 DNA reads as TGTGCCAGCAGCGGTTGGCGGGAGGCCCTGCGGGGGCGAGAGACCCAGTACTTC. Its protein product is CASSGWREALRGRETQYF.

This clonotype appeared many times. The V call is TRBV10-3, the J call TRBJ2-3; 11 bases align to TRBD2. The CDR3 runs to 16 residues. The germline gives CDR1 ENHRY, CDR2 SYGVKD. The J segment lost 2 bases and the V segment lost 0 bases, leaving 1 base of the junction unmatched. CDR3 sequence: CAISESSGGATDTQYF. In DNA, the CDR3 is TGTGCCATCAGTGAGTCTAGCGGGGGGGCCACAGATACGCAGTATTTT.

The chain has TRBV5-5 and TRBJ1-1; TRBD1 might be the D (6 bases). The germline V and J ends were trimmed by 4 bases and 0 bases, with 19 bases remaining between them. The V gene's germline CDR1 is SGHKS and CDR2 YYEKEE (reference sequence). The CDR3 consists of 17 residues. CDR3 sequence (DNA): TGTGCCAGCAGCCCTCGGGGGGCGCCGGTCATGAACACTGAAGCTTTCTTT. Its protein product is CASSPRGAPVMNTEAFF. The full variable domain, rest sourced from reference TRBV5-5 and TRBJ1-1, is DAGVTQSPTHLIKTRGQQVTLRCSPISGHKSVSWYQQVLGQGPQFIFQYYEKEERGRGNFPDRFSARQFPNYSSELNVNALLLGDSALYLCASSPRGAPVMNTEAFFGQGTRLTVV.

This clonotype occurred a few times. The genes are TRBV18 and TRBJ2-2; D is uncertain. This CDR3 region has 18 residues. Germline-derived CDR1 and CDR2 are KGHSH and LQKENI. Trimming left V 6 bases short and J 4 bases short, with 24 bases between. The CDR3 reads CASSPDDRTGLITGELFF. In DNA form, the CDR3 reads TGTGCCAGCTCGCCAGACGACCGGACCGGCCTGATCACCGGGGAGCTGTTTTTT.

The table lists this clonotype with a few counts. For the CDR3, the DNA is TGTGCCAGCAGTTTTAGGGGGGATAACGACAGGGAGGATAGCAATCAGCCCCAGCATTTT. This sequence encodes CASSFRGDNDREDSNQPQHF. The chain carries TRBV27 and TRBJ1-5; 7 bases fit TRBD1. The germline CDR1 and CDR2 sequences are MNHEY and SMNVEV (reference sequence). The CDR3 runs to 20 residues. J was trimmed by 0 bases and V by 3 bases; bases with no gene match: 17.

This sequence joins TRBV5-1 and TRBJ1-2; 8 bases line up with TRBD1. In germline, CDR1 is SGHRS, CDR2 YFSETQ. CDR3 length: 16 amino acids. Trimming took 6 bases from V and 7 from J; bases not matched to a gene: 17. For the CDR3, the DNA is TGCGCCAGCACCCGAAGAGGGGTGCAGGGGGCGGTTGGCTACACCTTC. Its protein product is CASTRRGVQGAVGYTF.

This chain connects TRBV3-1 to TRBJ2-1, with D tentatively TRBD2 (5 bases). The germline V gene has CDR1 LGHDT and CDR2 YNNKEL (reference sequence). The CDR3 spans 16 residues. V lost 5 bases and J 0 bases, leaving 14 bases between the germline ends. For the CDR3, the DNA is TGTGCCAGCAGCTCGAGGGTCACAAGCTCCTACAATGAGCAGTTCTTC. It codes for CASSSRVTSSYNEQFF.

The V and J genes are TRBV12-3 or TRBV12-4 and TRBJ1-2; D gene ambiguous. The CDR3 has 14 residues. V was clipped by 1 base and J by 4 bases, with 10 bases between them. Here the CDR3 reads CASSLDEVSYGYTF. In DNA, the CDR3 is TGTGCCAGCAGTTTAGACGAGGTGTCCTATGGCTACACCTTC.

This clonotype was observed a handful of times. The V and J genes are TRBV7-9 and TRBJ2-1; unclear D gene. CDR1 is SEHNR, CDR2 FQNEAQ, per germline (reference sequence). The V and J ends lost 3 bases and 1 base respectively, with 10 bases between them. This CDR3 has 15 residues. CDR3 sequence (DNA): TGTGCCAGCAGCTTCGGCAGGCCTTCCTACAATGAGCAGTTCTTC. Its protein product is CASSFGRPSYNEQFF.

The V gene is TRBV6-6, the J gene TRBJ2-2; TRBD1 agrees at 10 bases. The CDR3 covers 15 residues. Germline V gene sequence: CDR1 MNHNY, CDR2 SVGAGI (reference sequence). J was trimmed by 5 bases and V by 7 bases; bases with no gene match: 7. CDR3: CASNRDRGKTGELFF. In DNA, the CDR3 is TGTGCCAGCAACCGGGACAGGGGAAAAACCGGGGAGCTGTTTTTT.

A word on this clonotype: No conserved phenylalanine or tryptophan ends this CDR3, so it is likely a read error. The chain has TRBV6-2 or TRBV6-3 and TRBJ2-5, with 13 bases that match TRBD2. In germline, CDR1 is MNHEY, CDR2 SVGEGT. J was trimmed by 0 bases and V by 5 bases; bases with no gene match: 3. The CDR3 loop spans 16 amino acids. CDR3 sequence reads: CASSKGTSGNQETQYL. As DNA, the CDR3 is TGTGCCAGCAGTAAAGGGACTAGCGGGAACCAAGAGACCCAGTACTTA.

This rearrangement joins TRBV7-2 to TRBJ2-5; no clear D. The CDR3 covers 18 residues. Germline V gene sequence: CDR1 SGHTA, CDR2 FQGNSA. V was trimmed by 1 base and J by 3 bases, leaving 21 bases between them. CDR3 DNA: TGTGCCAGCAGCTTAGTTGCAGCCGCAACCCCCCGCAAAGAGACCCAGTACTTC. Its protein is CASSLVAAATPRKETQYF.

The chain uses TRBV9 and TRBJ2-3, with TRBD2 matching over 10 bases. Trimming took 4 bases from V and 6 from J; bases not matched to a gene: 5. The CDR3 is 14 residues long. CDR1 is SGDLS and CDR2 is YYNGEE in the germline V gene. The CDR3, as DNA: TGTGCCAGCAGCCCCCAAGCGGGAGGGGATACGCAGTATTTT. Translating gives CASSPQAGGDTQYF. Looking up the rest from reference TRBV9 and TRBJ2-3 gives the full variable domain: DSGVTQTPKHLITATGQRVTLRCSPRSGDLSVYWYQQSLDQGLQFLIQYYNGEERAKGNILERFSAQQFPDLHSELNLSSLELGDSALYFCASSPQAGGDTQYFGPGTRLTVL.

The chain's CDR3 is CASCRTSGITGELFF. DNA for the CDR3: TGTGCCAGCTGTCGGACTAGCGGGATAACCGGGGAGCTGTTTTTT. The chain employs TRBV6-5 and TRBJ2-2; 12 nucleotides align to TRBD2. CDR1 is MNHEY, CDR2 SVGAGI, per germline. CDR3 size: 15 residues. The V segment lost 8 bases and the J segment 5 bases; nucleotides outside the gene matches: 6.